This T cell receptor (beta chain) came from a study of cytomegalovirus exposure and HLA in healthy donors. Study-level information: Assignment to the Caucasian-associated ancestry cluster applied to approximately 80% of the roughly 410 genotyped donors.

Vbeta (60) and Jbeta (13) primers were used in the PCR. Assay used: immunoSEQ multiplex PCR; TCRdb lists only in-frame clones, some missing. The data contain some 150,000 clones, roughly 80% of them singletons. Per the germline V gene, CDR1 is LGHNA and CDR2 is YNFKEQ. The CDR3 is 13 residues long. V lost 1 base to trimming and J lost 7 bases, with 9 bases between them. This clonotype originated in a woman aged 45-65 years in good health and CMV-seropositive. The sample taken for sequencing was PBMCs. J is TRBJ2-3 and V is TRBV4-2; a possible D gene is TRBD1 (5 bases). The CDR3: CASSQVGVNTQYF. DNA of the CDR3: TGTGCCAGCAGCCAAGTAGGGGTAAATACGCAGTATTTT.